These 10 T cell receptor beta chains came from one sample sequenced in a study of T-cell reconstitution after alpha-beta-depleted transplantation in children. Construction of the TCRbeta library involved unique molecular identifiers. TCRdb re-analysed the PCR reads in MiXCR, keeping a single row per CDR3 protein. The sample contains 180,000 or so distinct CDR3 sequences, approximately 6.8% of which appear only once. The material was PBMCs, obtained before TCRalphabeta/CD19-depleted stem cell transplant. Source of these receptors: a girl less than two years old with combined immunodeficiency, due to receive a stem cell transplant.

This clonotype was found many times. J is TRBJ2-7 and V is TRBV28; perhaps TRBD1 as D (5 bases). Germline V gene data show CDR1 as MDHEN and CDR2 as SYDVKM. This CDR3 spans 13 amino acids. With 6 bases removed from V and 1 base from J, the gap between germline ends came to 10 bases. The CDR3 sequence: CASSWTSSYEQYF. The DNA for the CDR3 is TGTGCCAGCAGCTGGACATCTTCCTACGAGCAGTACTTC.

About this clonotype: This sequence may be a read error, since a much larger clone differs from it by one base. The V gene is TRBV5-5, the J gene TRBJ1-5, with D unclear. Trimming removed 3 bases from V and 5 bases from J, with 15 bases in between. In germline, CDR1 is SGHKS, CDR2 YYEKEE (reference sequence). The CDR3 length is 15 residues. CDR3 in amino acids: CASSWDGPGYQPQHF. The CDR3 DNA follows: TGTGCCAGCAGCTGGGATGGGCCAGGCTATCAGCCCCAGCATTTT.

This clonotype was observed at least ten times. The genes are TRBV24-1 and TRBJ2-1, with TRBD2 matching over 15 bases. V shed 5 bases and J 6 bases; nucleotides not matched to a gene: 4. Germline V gene lookup returns CDR1 KGHDR and CDR2 SFDVKD. The CDR3 has 16 amino acids. The CDR3 coding sequence is TGTGCCACCAGTGGGACTAGCGGGAGGGCCCTCAATGAGCAGTTCTTC. Its protein product is CATSGTSGRALNEQFF.

This clonotype was detected many times. Here the CDR3 reads CATSRDRTAGGWELFF. In DNA, the CDR3 is TGTGCCACCAGCAGAGATAGGACTGCCGGTGGGTGGGAGCTGTTTTTT. This sequence joins TRBV15 and TRBJ2-2; D is perhaps TRBD2 (5 bases). The CDR3 is 16 amino acids. V dropped 0 bases and J dropped 9 bases, with 17 bases sitting between them. CDR1 and CDR2 from the germline V gene are LNHNV and YYDKDF (reference sequence).

This clonotype came up many times. The rearrangement links TRBV12-3 or TRBV12-4 to TRBJ2-1; 11 bases line up with TRBD2. J lost 9 bases, V lost 5 bases, and 9 bases had no gene match. This CDR3 is built from 15 residues. The CDR3 DNA is TGTGCCAGCAGTCCCCGACTAGCGGGATTGGGTGAGCAGTTCTTC. Its protein product is CASSPRLAGLGEQFF.

This clonotype came up many times. V gene TRBV7-3 combines with J gene TRBJ2-2; 9 bases map to TRBD2. Germline V CDR1 and CDR2: SGHTA, FQGTGA. This CDR3 has 15 residues. Unmatched junction bases numbered 3, after V lost 6 bases and J lost 1 base. The CDR3 spells CASSAGGRNTGELFF. CDR3 bases: TGTGCCAGCAGTGCGGGGGGGAGGAACACCGGGGAGCTGTTTTTT.

This clonotype came up a few times. Written as DNA, the CDR3 is TGTGCCAGCAGTGTCCTCTCTGGGGCCAACGTCCTGACTTTC. Amino acid sequence: CASSVLSGANVLTF. The chain carries TRBV12-3 or TRBV12-4 and TRBJ2-6; D is undetermined. The CDR3 length is 14 residues. Trimming left V 5 bases short and J 0 bases short, with 5 bases between.

Points on this clonotype: A much larger clone differs by one base, so this may be a read error. The missing conserved phenylalanine or tryptophan at the end of this CDR3 makes a read error likely. This chain uses TRBV5-1 with TRBJ1-1, with 7 bases fitting TRBD1. Looked up from germline, CDR1 is SGHRS and CDR2 is YFSETQ. V dropped 2 bases and J dropped 1; count of bases not matched to a gene: 5. The CDR3 spans 15 residues. CDR3: CASSLRDRANTEAFY. Here the CDR3 DNA reads TGCGCCAGCAGCTTACGTGACAGGGCGAACACTGAAGCTTTCTAT.

This chain links TRBV7-9 with TRBJ2-7; D gene uncertain. Trimming left V 5 bases short and J 4 bases short, with 18 bases between. This CDR3 is 15 amino acids long. Germline CDR1 reads SEHNR; CDR2 reads FQNEAQ (reference sequence). The CDR3 DNA is TGTGCCAGCAGCGGCTACGGTGCCGGGCCTTACGAGCAGTACTTC. This codes for CASSGYGAGPYEQYF.

The table lists this clonotype with many counts. This CDR3 is missing its conserved last phenylalanine or tryptophan, likely due to a read error. The DNA is left out, because the CDR3 cannot be placed on it with certainty; the CDR3 is given as TCRdb lists it. This chain uses TRBV20-1 with TRBJ1-6; the table's D call, TRBD1, was not checked against the DNA. Germline V gene sequence: CDR1 DFQATT, CDR2 SNEGSKA (reference sequence). The CDR3 length equals 10 residues, ends included. The CDR3 here is CSARERTGLR.